The clone carrying this TCR beta chain was seen ten or more times. The antigen remains undetermined. V was trimmed by 4 bases and J by 0 bases, leaving 9 bases between them. CDR3 length: 14 residues. In germline, CDR1 is SGHDT, CDR2 YYEEEE. The investigators reverse transcribed all of the isolated RNA, so they sequenced expressed TCRB transcripts. Sequenced by immunoSEQ multiplex PCR; TCRdb stores in-frame clones only, minus some. The sample holds almost 350,000 clones; approximately 10% are singletons and the top ten take 0.9% to 1.1%. This entry is derived from a study of beta chain features in type 1 diabetes. Study-wide points: Patients and controls would share equally any PCR tilt toward shorter templates. There were fewer insertions and more deletions at the VDJ junctions of type 1 diabetes patients. Possibly, sequencing cDNA over-represented cells that had high TCR expression levels. The study found moderately but significantly shorter TCRB CDR3s in all four CD4+ subsets of Type 1 diabetes patients.

The source of this sequence is a man younger than 40 with type 1 diabetes. The chain employs TRBV5-6 and TRBJ2-3, with D hard to call. Sequencing input: central memory CD4+ T cells from blood. For the CDR3, the DNA is TGTGCCAGCAGCGGTGGACGGAGCACAGATACGCAGTATTTT. Amino acid sequence: CASSGGRSTDTQYF.